These T cell receptor beta chains were read from a single sample in a study of cytomegalovirus exposure and HLA in healthy donors. Sequenced by immunoSEQ multiplex PCR; TCRdb stores in-frame clones only, minus some. The sample holds 95,000 or so clones, around 70% seen once. Sequencing was carried out using PBMCs. These receptors all come from a woman aged 45-59 years in good health and CMV-seropositive. Both conserved end residues are part of each CDR3. D genes are given only for firm matches. Clone sizes are given selectively: once, few, many, or a class where the clone is expanded.

>.|TRBV5-1|.|14|TRBJ1-2
TGCGCCAGCAGCTTGGTAGGGGAAAACTATGGCTACACCTTC
CASSLVGENYGYTF
>.|TRBV7-9|.|14|TRBJ2-2
TGTGCCAGCAGCTTATTCGCGAACACCGGGGAGCTGTTTTTT
CASSLFANTGELFF
>.|TRBV6-5|once|12|TRBJ2-7
TGTGCCAGCAGTGAGCAGGGCTACGAGCAGTACTTC
CASSEQGYEQYF
>.|TRBV27|.|13|TRBJ1-1
TGTGCCAGCAGTTTCCGCCGACAGACTGAAGCTTTCTTT
CASSFRRQTEAFF
>.|TRBV6-1|.|14|TRBJ2-1
TGTGCCAGCAGTGAACAGTATGGCCCCAATGAGCAGTTCTTC
CASSEQYGPNEQFF
>.|TRBV5-8|.|12|TRBJ1-2
TGTGCCAGCAGTCGGAGAAACTATGGCTACACCTTC
CASSRRNYGYTF
>TRBD2|TRBV10-2|once|17|TRBJ2-1
TGCGCCAGCAGTGAGTCGATTGTGGGGCTAGCGGTGAATGAGCAGTTCTTC
CASSESIVGLAVNEQFF
>.|TRBV13|once|14|TRBJ2-1
TGTGCCAGCAGCTTATGGGGAGGCGGGCGGGAGCAGTTCTTC
CASSLWGGGREQFF
>.|TRBV7-3|once|15|TRBJ2-1
TGTGCCAGCAGCTTAAGGCCCCTGAGGGGAGGTGAGCAGTTCTTC
CASSLRPLRGGEQFF
>.|TRBV28|.|15|TRBJ2-4
TGTGCCGGCCATAAGGTGGGGCAGGGGAAAAACATTCAGTACTTC
CAGHKVGQGKNIQYF
>.|TRBV19|.|13|TRBJ1-5
TGTGCCAGTACAGGCCGAAGCAATCAGCCCCAGCATTTT
CASTGRSNQPQHF
>.|TRBV6-6|.|15|TRBJ1-2
TGTGCCAGCAGCTTACTCAATCAGGGGTACGGGGGCTACACCTTC
CASSLLNQGYGGYTF
>.|TRBV28|.|12|TRBJ1-4
TGTGCCAGCAGTCCCCCCTATGAAAAACTGTTTTTT
CASSPPYEKLFF
>.|TRBV7-9|.|13|TRBJ2-1
TGTGCCAGCAGCCCCCCAGGGGGGAATGAGCAGTTCTTC
CASSPPGGNEQFF